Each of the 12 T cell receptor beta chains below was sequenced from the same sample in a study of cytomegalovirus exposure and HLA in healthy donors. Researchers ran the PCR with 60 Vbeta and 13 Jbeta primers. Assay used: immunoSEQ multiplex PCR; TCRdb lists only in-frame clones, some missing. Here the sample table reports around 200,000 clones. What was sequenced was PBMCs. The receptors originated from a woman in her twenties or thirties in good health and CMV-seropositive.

DNA for the CDR3: TGTGCCTGGAGCCGCCAGGGGCACACTGAAGCTTTCTTT. Amino acid sequence: CAWSRQGHTEAFF. This chain joins TRBV30 and TRBJ1-1; D is possibly TRBD1 (6 bases). Per the germline V gene, CDR1 is GTSNPN and CDR2 is SVGIG (reference sequence). This CDR3 has 13 residues. Trimming shortened V by 3 bases and J by 3 bases, and 11 bases separated the two germline ends.

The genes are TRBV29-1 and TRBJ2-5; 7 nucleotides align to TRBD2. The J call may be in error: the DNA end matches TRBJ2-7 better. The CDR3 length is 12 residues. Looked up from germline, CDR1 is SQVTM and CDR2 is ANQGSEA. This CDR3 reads CSVEAGAYEQYF. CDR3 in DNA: TGCAGCGTTGAGGCGGGGGCCTACGAGCAGTACTTC.

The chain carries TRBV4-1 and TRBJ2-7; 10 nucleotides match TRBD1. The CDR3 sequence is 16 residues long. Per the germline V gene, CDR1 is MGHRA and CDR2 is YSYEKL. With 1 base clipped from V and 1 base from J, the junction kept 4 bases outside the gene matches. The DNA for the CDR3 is TGCGCCAGCAGCCAAGGGACAGGGGGAATATCCTACGAGCAGTACTTC. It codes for CASSQGTGGISYEQYF.

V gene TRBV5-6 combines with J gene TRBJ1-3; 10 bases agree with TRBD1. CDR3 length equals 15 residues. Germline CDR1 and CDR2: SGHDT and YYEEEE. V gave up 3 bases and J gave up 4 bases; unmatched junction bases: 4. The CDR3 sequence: CASSSGTGDGNTIYF. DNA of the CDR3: TGTGCCAGCAGCTCCGGGACAGGGGACGGAAACACCATATATTTT.

The CDR3 DNA is TGTGCCACCAGTAAGACAAATCTGAACACTGAAGCTTTCTTT. Its protein is CATSKTNLNTEAFF. The chain recombines TRBV15 with TRBJ1-1; D not resolved. The germline V gene encodes CDR1 LNHNV and CDR2 YYDKDF (reference sequence). This CDR3 is 14 amino acids long. Trimming pared 6 bases from V and 0 bases from J, leaving 11 bases between.

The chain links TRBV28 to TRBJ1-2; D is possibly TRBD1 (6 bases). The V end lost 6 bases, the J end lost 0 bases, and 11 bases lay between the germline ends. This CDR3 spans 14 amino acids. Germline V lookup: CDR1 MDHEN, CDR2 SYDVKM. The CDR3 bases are TGTGCCAGCAGGACCGGGACAACTAACTATGGCTACACCTTC. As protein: CASRTGTTNYGYTF.

The CDR3 loop reads CASSPWTGIYEQYF. The CDR3 DNA reads TGTGCCAGCAGCCCCTGGACAGGGATCTACGAGCAGTACTTC. The J gene is TRBJ2-7, the V gene TRBV7-6; 8 bases map to TRBD1. V trimming: 5 bases; J trimming: 3 bases; junction bases outside the gene matches: 6. The CDR3 extends over 14 amino acids. Germline V gives CDR1 SGHVS, CDR2 FNYEAQ.

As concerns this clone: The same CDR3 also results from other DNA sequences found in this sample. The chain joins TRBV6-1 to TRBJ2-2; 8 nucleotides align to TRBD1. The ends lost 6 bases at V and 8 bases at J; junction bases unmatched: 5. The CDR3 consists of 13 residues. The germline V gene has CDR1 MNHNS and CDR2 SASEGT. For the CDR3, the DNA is TGTGCCAGCAGAGGACAGGGAGGTGGGGAGCTGTTTTTT. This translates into CASRGQGGGELFF.

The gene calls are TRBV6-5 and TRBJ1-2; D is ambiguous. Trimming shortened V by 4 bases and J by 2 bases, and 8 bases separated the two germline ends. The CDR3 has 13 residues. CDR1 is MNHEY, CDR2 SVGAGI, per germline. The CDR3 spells CASSLHGNYGYTF. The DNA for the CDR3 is TGTGCCAGCAGTTTACACGGGAACTATGGCTACACCTTC.

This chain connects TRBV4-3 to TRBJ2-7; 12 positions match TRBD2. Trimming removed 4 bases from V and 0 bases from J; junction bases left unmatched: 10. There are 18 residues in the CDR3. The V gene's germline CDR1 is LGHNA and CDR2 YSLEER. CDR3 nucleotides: TGCGCCAGCAGCCGTGTGCCCGGACTAGCGGGATGCTCCTACGAGCAGTACTTC. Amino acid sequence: CASSRVPGLAGCSYEQYF.

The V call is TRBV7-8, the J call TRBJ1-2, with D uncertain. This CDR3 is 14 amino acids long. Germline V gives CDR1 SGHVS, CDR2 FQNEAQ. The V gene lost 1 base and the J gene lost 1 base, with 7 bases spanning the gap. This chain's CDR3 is CASSLGTVNYGYTF. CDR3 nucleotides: TGTGCCAGCAGCTTAGGGACTGTTAACTATGGCTACACCTTC.

This CDR3 is CASSSPSYEQYF. Here the CDR3 DNA reads TGTGCCAGCAGTAGCCCCTCCTACGAGCAGTACTTC. The V gene is TRBV28, the J gene TRBJ2-7; no reliable D call. From germline, CDR1 is MDHEN and CDR2 SYDVKM. The CDR3 is 12 amino acids. Between the trimmed V and J ends, which lost 5 bases and 0 bases, there was a span of 5 bases.